This T cell receptor beta chain was recovered during a study of blood T cells in healthy people across ages. Study information: With template switching, about one barcoded beta molecule was captured per two T cells.

Study-level findings and limits: Long-lived and aged donors differed, with more naive CD4+ cells and higher diversity in the long-lived. Donor CMV infection status was unknown, possibly confounding age-related changes in expanded clonotypes.

This clonotype came up many times. As yet, its antigen is unknown. Primed by a sample-barcoded 5' primer and a J-beta primer mix, a second PCR proceeded for 7 to 11 cycles. TCRdb itself ran the 5' RACE reads through MiXCR, one entry per CDR3 protein. Here the sample spans fewer than 700,000 distinct CDR3 sequences, roughly 48% being singletons. This CDR3 has 15 amino acids. CDR1 is MNHNY, CDR2 SVGAGI, per germline (reference sequence). Trimming cost V 6 bases and J 7 bases; bases outside gene matches: 12. The source material was blood. The J gene is TRBJ2-1, the V gene TRBV6-6; 7 nucleotides agree with TRBD2. The source is a man at least 80 years old in good health. The CDR3 loop is CASRQTGGSFNEQFF. The CDR3 nucleotides are TGTGCCAGCAGACAAACGGGCGGGAGCTTTAATGAGCAGTTCTTC.